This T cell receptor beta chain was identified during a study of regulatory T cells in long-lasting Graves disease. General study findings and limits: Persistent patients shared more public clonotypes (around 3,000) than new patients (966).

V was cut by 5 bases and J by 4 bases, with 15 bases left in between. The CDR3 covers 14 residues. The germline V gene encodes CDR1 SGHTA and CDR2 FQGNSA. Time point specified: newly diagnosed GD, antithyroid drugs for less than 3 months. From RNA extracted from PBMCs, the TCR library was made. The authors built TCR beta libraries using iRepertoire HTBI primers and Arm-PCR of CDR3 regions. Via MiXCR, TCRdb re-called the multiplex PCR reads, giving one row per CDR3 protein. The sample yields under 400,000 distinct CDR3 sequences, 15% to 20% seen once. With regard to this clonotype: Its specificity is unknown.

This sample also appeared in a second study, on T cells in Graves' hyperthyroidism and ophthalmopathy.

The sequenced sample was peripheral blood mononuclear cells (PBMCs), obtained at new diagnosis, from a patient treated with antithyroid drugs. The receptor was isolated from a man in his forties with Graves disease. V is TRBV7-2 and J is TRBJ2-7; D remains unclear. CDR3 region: CASSPLGPRYEQYF. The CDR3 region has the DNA TGTGCCAGCAGCCCCCTGGGTCCCCGATACGAGCAGTACTTC.